This entry lists 3 T cell receptor beta chains sequenced from one sample in a study of blood T cell repertoires in COVID-19. Clones were read by immunoSEQ multiplex PCR, and TCRdb kept only the in-frame ones, dropping some. The table has under 90,000 clones, 75% to 90% seen once; the top ten hold 15% to 20%. Sequenced: peripheral blood. The source of these receptors is a woman of 80 years or more with active or convalescent COVID-19.

The genes are TRBV7-6 and TRBJ2-2; no definite D call. The germline V gene encodes CDR1 SGHVS and CDR2 FNYEAQ. Trimming took off 0 bases at V and 2 bases at J, with 13 bases between the two ends. CDR3 length: 17 residues. Here the CDR3 reads CASSLALFATNTGELFF. The CDR3 nucleotides are TGTGCCAGCAGCTTAGCACTCTTCGCCACTAACACCGGGGAGCTGTTTTTT.

The rearrangement links TRBV11-2 to TRBJ2-5, with a possible D match to TRBD1 (5 bases). Germline V lookup: CDR1 SGHAT, CDR2 FQNNGV. Between the trimmed V and J ends, which lost 6 bases and 1 base, there was a span of 15 bases. This CDR3 has 15 amino acids. This chain's CDR3 is CASSPTGALQETQYF. The CDR3 coding sequence is TGTGCCAGCAGTCCTACTGGGGCCCTCCAAGAGACCCAGTACTTC.

This sequence joins TRBV5-6 and TRBJ1-5; perhaps TRBD1 as D (6 bases). From germline, CDR1 is SGHDT and CDR2 YYEEEE. The ends were cut back, 4 bases at V and 3 bases at J, with 23 bases in the middle. This CDR3 is 18 amino acids long. The CDR3 sequence: CASSIYSQGSSFNQPQHF. The CDR3 nucleotides read TGTGCCAGCAGCATATACTCACAGGGTTCGAGTTTCAATCAGCCCCAGCATTTT.